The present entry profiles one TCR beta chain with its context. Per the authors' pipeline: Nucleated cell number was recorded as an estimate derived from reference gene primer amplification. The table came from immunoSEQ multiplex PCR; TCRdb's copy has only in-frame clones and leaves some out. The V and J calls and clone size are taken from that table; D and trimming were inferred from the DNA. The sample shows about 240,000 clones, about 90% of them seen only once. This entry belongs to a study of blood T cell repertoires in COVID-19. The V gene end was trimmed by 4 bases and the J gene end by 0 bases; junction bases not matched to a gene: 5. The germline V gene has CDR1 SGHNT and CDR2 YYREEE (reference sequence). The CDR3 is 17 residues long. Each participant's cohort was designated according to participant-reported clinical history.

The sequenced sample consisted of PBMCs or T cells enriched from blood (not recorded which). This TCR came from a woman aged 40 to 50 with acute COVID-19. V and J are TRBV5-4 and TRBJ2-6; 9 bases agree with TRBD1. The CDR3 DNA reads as TGTGCCAGCAGCCGGGGACAGGGAGACTCTGGGGCCAACGTCCTGACTTTC. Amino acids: CASSRGQGDSGANVLTF.